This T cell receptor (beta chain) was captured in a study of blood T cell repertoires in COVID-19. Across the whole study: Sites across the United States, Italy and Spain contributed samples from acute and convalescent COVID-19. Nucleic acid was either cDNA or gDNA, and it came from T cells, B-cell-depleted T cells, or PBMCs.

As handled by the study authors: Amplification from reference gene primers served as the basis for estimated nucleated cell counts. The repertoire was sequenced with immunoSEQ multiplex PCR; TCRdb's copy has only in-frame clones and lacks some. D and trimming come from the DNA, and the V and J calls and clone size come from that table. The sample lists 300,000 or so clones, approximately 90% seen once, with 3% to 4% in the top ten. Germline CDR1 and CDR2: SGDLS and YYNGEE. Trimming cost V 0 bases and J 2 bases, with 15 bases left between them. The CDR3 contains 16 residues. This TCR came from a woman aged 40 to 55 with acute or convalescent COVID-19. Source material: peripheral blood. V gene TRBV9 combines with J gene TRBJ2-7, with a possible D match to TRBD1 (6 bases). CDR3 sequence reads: CASSVGKQGQPYEQYV. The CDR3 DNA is TGTGCCAGCAGCGTAGGGAAACAGGGACAACCCTACGAGCAGTACGTC.